This entry describes one TCR beta chain. This specimen comes from a study of Graves' ophthalmopathy and Graves' hyperthyroidism. The CDR3 spans 17 residues. Germline values: CDR1 SGHTA, CDR2 FQGNSA. The J segment lost 1 base and the V segment lost 5 bases, leaving 8 bases of the junction unmatched. RNA transcripts were the template, and TCR beta CDR3 regions were amplified from them. RT-PCR with HTBI primers came first, then second-round multiplex PCR. TCRdb fed the multiplex PCR reads into MiXCR, producing one record per CDR3 protein. The data contain hundreds of thousands of distinct CDR3 sequences, roughly 41% of them singletons.

The genes are TRBV7-2 and TRBJ2-2, with 9 nucleotides matching TRBD2. The source material was peripheral blood. This TCR was sampled from an adult man with Graves' ophthalmopathy. The CDR3 region has the DNA TGTGCCAGCAGCCCCTACCGGACTAGCGAGAACACCGGGGAGCTGTTTTTT. It encodes CASSPYRTSENTGELFF.